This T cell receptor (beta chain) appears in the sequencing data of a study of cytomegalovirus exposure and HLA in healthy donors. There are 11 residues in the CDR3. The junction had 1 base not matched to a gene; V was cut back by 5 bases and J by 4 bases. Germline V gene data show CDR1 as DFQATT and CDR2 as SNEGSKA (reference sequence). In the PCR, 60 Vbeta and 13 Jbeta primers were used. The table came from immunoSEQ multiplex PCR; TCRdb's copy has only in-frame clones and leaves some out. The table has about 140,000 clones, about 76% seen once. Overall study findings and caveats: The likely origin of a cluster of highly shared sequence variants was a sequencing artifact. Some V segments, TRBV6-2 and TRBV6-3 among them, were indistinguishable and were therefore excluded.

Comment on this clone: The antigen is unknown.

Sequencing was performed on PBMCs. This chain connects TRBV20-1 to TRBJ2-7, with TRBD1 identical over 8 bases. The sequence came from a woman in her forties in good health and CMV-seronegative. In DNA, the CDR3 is TGCAGTGCTCGGACAGGGTACGAGCAGTACTTC. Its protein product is CSARTGYEQYF.